This is a list of T cell receptor beta chains from one sample in a study of CD8 T cell repertoires and HIV-1 epitope variants. Clones were read by immunoSEQ multiplex PCR, and TCRdb kept only the in-frame ones, dropping some. The table lists about 90,000 clones, roughly four fifths of them singletons. The sample taken for sequencing was uncultured baseline CD8+ T cells from peripheral blood mononuclear cells (PBMCs). The receptor set was obtained from a male donor with HIV. Each CDR3 is given without its conserved first and last residue. Fields, in order: CDR3 protein, J gene, V gene.

CDR3aa: ASSVATGGVRTDTQY
j_gene: TRBJ2-3
v_gene: TRBV27

CDR3aa: ASSPSKLPNEQY
j_gene: TRBJ2-7
v_gene: TRBV13

CDR3aa: ASRLQGADEKLF
j_gene: TRBJ1-4
v_gene: TRBV6-5

CDR3aa: ASSLGQGVTTEAF
j_gene: TRBJ1-1
v_gene: TRBV5-1

CDR3aa: ASSEDYLNTEAF
j_gene: TRBJ1-1
v_gene: TRBV2

CDR3aa: ASSSRPRGRVGEKLF
j_gene: TRBJ1-4
v_gene: TRBV7-6

CDR3aa: ASRTTSGSLNVGQF
j_gene: TRBJ2-1
v_gene: TRBV7-9

CDR3aa: ASSKVSGGAQY
j_gene: TRBJ2-7
v_gene: TRBV6-5

CDR3aa: ASSRAMGQGEETQY
j_gene: TRBJ2-5
v_gene: TRBV18

CDR3aa: ASSTGTEAF
j_gene: TRBJ1-1
v_gene: TRBV19